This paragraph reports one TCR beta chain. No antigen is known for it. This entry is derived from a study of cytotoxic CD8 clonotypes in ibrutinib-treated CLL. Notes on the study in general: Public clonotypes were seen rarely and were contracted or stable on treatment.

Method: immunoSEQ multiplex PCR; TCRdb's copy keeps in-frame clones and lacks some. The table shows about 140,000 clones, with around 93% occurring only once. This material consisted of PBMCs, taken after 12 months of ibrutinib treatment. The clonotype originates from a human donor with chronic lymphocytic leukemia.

The CDR3 DNA reads TGTGCCAGCAGCTTGGGTACGTCTTCCTACAATGAGCAGTTCTTC. As protein: CASSLGTSSYNEQFF. This chain joins TRBV5-8 and TRBJ2-1, with unresolved D. The CDR3 is made up of 15 amino acids. V lost 0 bases and J 1 base, leaving 8 bases between the germline ends. Germline V CDR1 and CDR2: SGHTS, YDEGEE.